This entry features one T cell receptor beta chain sequence. Its antigen remains unknown. Per the germline V gene, CDR1 is SGHAT and CDR2 is FQNNGV. The V and J ends lost 5 bases and 0 bases respectively, with 11 bases between them. The CDR3 spans 15 residues. These data belong to a study of cytomegalovirus exposure and HLA in healthy donors. With 60 Vbeta and 13 Jbeta primers, the PCR was carried out. In the original analysis: Later reanalysis found around 80 million unique TCR beta chains, about 11 million of them shared. Using immunoSEQ multiplex PCR, the repertoire was profiled, and TCRdb retains in-frame clones only, with some absent. V and J calls and clone size follow that table, whereas D and trimming were derived from the DNA. Among roughly 280,000 clones listed, roughly two thirds were seen once. Findings of the study overall: More clonal expansion characterized HLA-associated TCR beta chains than equally common others in a later analysis.

The rearrangement uses TRBV11-2 and TRBJ2-1; no reliable D call. The clonotype comes from a female donor in good health and CMV-seronegative. The specimen sequenced was PBMCs. The CDR3 DNA sequence: TGTGCCAGCAGCCCCCCAAGGAGCTCCTACAATGAGCAGTTCTTC. Translated: CASSPPRSSYNEQFF.